This T cell receptor beta chain was sequenced during a study of T cells in Graves' hyperthyroidism and ophthalmopathy (dated by TCRdb to between 2018 and 2020). Looking at the study overall: Peripheral blood samples were taken at the time of initial diagnosis, prior to any treatment. The 90 to 100 discovery patients were randomly split 7:3 into training and test sets. TCR Vbeta CDR3 sequencing of 120 to 150 peripheral blood samples (approximately 44 ophthalmopathy, about 75 hyperthyroidism and some 17 progressor patients) is reported in the paper. A discovery cohort of about a hundred patients, 43 with Graves' ophthalmopathy and approximately 57 with stable Graves' hyperthyroidism, was used to find distinguishing TCR V-J signatures. Prospective prediction of ophthalmopathy was tested in an independent validation cohort of 18 to 20 hyperthyroidism patients and 15 to 17 patients who later progressed to ophthalmopathy. In about six Graves' hyperthyroidism patients, the study also compared T-cell repertoires from thyroid tissue with T-cell repertoires from blood. Following sampling, methimazole starting at 30 mg daily was given to hyperthyroidism patients, and high-dose intravenous methylprednisolone was given to ophthalmopathy patients. Here is what the overall study found, with its caveats: Blood samples also contained most of the expanded thyroid clonotypes (frequency above 0.001), which suggests that blood repertoires may reflect thyroid immune responses. A 13 V-J signature model separated ophthalmopathy from stable hyperthyroidism, with approximately 86% sensitivity and 81.08% specificity in cross-validation and 80%/75% in testing. In validation, progression to ophthalmopathy was predicted by the model with about 70% sensitivity and 72.22% specificity, a median of about 6.4 months before onset. Sample size was not statistically predetermined, and investigators were not blinded to group allocation.

V loses 2 bases, J loses 1 base, and the germline ends lie 10 bases apart. Counting both end residues, the CDR3 totals 15 amino acids. Just the 45-base CDR3 DNA is kept, in frame starting at base 1. The germline V gene sets CDR1 to KGHDR and CDR2 to SFDVKD. TCR beta CDR3 regions were amplified from RNA transcripts. The TCR CDR3 was subjected to a first round of RT-PCR using the HTBI primer set and the Qiagen OneStep RT-PCR kit. A second multiplex PCR round built the libraries, followed by size selection and purification. Sequencing of the libraries was done on an Illumina HiSeq2000 using paired-end 100 bp reads. Per the authors' processing: Raw data were processed with SOAPnuke, discarding reads with adapters, uncalled bases, mean Phred below 15, or no exact constant-primer or identifier match. High-quality paired reads were merged with COPE v1.2.5, and unique nucleotide sequences were defined as clonotypes. Clonotypes were aligned to IMGT TRBV, TRBD and TRBJ reference segments using MiTCR v1.1. Only V-J combinations with frequency above 0.0001, covering 99.2% of repertoires, were analysed. A TCS score was defined as the ratio between F50 (clonal expansion) and ExV (chaos), using BLOSUM62-based TCRdist between CDR3 peptides within each V-J. Welch's t-statistics and random forest reduced around 550 V-J features to roughly 13, which were used in a naive Bayes classifier (R e1071). TCRdb took the public reads, trimmed them with fastp at Q25, ran MiXCR for clone calling and kept in-frame beta chains. A single entry per CDR3 protein holds the most common genes and DNA from its merged rows. The V and J calls, along with clone size, are taken from TCRdb and not from the paper's own processing. The sample data list hundreds of thousands of distinct CDR3 sequences, and around 15% of these were observed just once. The ten largest clones add up to roughly 10% of the sample.

Stable Graves' hyperthyroidism was defined as no progression to ophthalmopathy during 18 months of follow-up. Hyperthyroidism patients were newly diagnosed, had a disease duration of under 2 months, and were aged 18 to 65 years. Any patient with an uncontrolled infection, another autoimmune disease, pregnancy or lactation was excluded. Diagnoses were established on the basis of clinical symptoms, serum thyroxine and TRAb, thyroid ultrasound, and orbital computed tomography. PBMCs were isolated from about 9 ml of fresh peripheral blood by Ficoll-Paque density gradient centrifugation. Total RNA was extracted with Trizol reagent, and quality was checked on an Agilent 2100 Bioanalyzer. With regard to this clonotype: The clone's antigen remains unknown. The CDR3 does not close with the conserved phenylalanine or tryptophan, likely indicating a read error.

The sequenced sample consisted of blood. This clonotype originated in a woman aged 18-29 years with Graves' hyperthyroidism. The rearrangement joined TRBV24-1 to TRBJ2-5; the D gene assignment is ambiguous. The DNA sequence is given as TGTGCCACCAGTGATTCCGGACGGATCCAAGAGACCCAGTACTTG. It encodes CATSDSGRIQETQYL.